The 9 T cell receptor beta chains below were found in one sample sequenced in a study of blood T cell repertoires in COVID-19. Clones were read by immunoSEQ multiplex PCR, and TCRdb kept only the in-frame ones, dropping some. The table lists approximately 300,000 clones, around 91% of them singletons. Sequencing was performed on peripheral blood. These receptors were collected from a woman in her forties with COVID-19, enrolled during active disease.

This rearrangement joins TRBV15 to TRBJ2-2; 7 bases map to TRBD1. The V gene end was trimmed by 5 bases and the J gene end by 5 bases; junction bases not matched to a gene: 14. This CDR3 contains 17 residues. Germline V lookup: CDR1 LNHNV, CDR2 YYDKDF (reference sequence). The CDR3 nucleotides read TGTGCCACCAGCGGCCATTCAGGGACAGCAAGAACCGGGGAGCTGTTTTTT. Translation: CATSGHSGTARTGELFF.

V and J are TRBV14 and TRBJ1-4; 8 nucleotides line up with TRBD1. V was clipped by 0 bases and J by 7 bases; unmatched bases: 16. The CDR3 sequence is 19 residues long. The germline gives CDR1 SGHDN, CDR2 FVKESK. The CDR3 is CASSQDGTGWRTPSEKLFF. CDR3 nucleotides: TGTGCCAGCAGCCAAGACGGGACAGGTTGGAGGACCCCCTCTGAAAAACTGTTTTTT.

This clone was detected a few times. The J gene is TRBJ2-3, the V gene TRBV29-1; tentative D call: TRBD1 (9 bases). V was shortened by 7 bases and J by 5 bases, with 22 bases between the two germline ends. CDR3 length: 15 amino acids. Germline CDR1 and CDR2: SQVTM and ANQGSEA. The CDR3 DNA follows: TGCAGCGCGGGAGGGGGACAGGGTAGAGGAGATACGCAGTATTTT. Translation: CSAGGGQGRGDTQYF.

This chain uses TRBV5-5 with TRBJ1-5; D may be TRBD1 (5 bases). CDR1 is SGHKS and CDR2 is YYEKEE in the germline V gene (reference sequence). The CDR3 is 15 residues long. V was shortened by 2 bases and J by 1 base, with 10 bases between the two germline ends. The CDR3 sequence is CASSFGAGSNQPQHF. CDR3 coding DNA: TGTGCCAGCAGCTTTGGTGCAGGGAGCAATCAGCCCCAGCATTTT.

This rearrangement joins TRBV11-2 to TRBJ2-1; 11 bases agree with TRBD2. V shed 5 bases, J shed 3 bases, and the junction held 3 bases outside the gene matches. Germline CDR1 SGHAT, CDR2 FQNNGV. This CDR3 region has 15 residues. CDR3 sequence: CASSPGTSGYNEQFF. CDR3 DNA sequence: TGTGCCAGCAGCCCCGGGACTAGCGGCTACAATGAGCAGTTCTTC.

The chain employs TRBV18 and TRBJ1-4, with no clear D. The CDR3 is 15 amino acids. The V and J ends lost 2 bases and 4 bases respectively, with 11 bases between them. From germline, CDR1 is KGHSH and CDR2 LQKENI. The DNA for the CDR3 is TGTGCCAGCTCACCAAAGGCAGGCGATAATGAAAAACTGTTTTTT. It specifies CASSPKAGDNEKLFF.

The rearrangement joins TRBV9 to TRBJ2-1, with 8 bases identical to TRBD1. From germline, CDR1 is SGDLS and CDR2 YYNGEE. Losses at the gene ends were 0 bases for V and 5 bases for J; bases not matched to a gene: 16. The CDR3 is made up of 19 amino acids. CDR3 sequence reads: CASSVVETGAPLPHNEQFF. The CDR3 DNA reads TGTGCCAGCAGCGTAGTTGAGACAGGGGCCCCCTTACCCCACAATGAGCAGTTCTTC.

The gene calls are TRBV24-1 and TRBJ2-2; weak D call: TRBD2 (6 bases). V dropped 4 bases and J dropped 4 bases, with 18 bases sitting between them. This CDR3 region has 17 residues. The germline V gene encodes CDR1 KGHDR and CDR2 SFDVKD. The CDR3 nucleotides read TGTGCCACCAGTGACCCCAGGCGGGGTGAGGGCACCGGGGAGCTGTTTTTT. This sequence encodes CATSDPRRGEGTGELFF.

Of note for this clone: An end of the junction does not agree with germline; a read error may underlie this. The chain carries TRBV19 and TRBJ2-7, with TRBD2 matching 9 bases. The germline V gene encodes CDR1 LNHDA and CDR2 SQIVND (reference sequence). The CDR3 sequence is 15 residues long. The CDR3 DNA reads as TGTGCCAGTAGAATAGCGGGGGAGGGCTCCTACGAGCAGTACTTC. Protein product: CASRIAGEGSYEQYF.